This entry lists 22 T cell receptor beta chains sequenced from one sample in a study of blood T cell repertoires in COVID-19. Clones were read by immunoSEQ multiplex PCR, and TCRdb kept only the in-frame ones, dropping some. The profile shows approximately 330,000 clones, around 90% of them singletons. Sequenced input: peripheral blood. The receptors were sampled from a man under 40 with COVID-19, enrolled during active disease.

The CDR3 here is CASSGQGGTEAFF. The CDR3 nucleotides are TGCGCCAGCAGCGGACAGGGCGGGACTGAAGCTTTCTTT. The chain carries TRBV10-2 and TRBJ1-1; 8 bases are shared with TRBD1. This CDR3 has 13 amino acids. The germline V gene has CDR1 WSHSY and CDR2 SAAADI. V shed 6 bases, J shed 5 bases, and the junction held 5 bases outside the gene matches.

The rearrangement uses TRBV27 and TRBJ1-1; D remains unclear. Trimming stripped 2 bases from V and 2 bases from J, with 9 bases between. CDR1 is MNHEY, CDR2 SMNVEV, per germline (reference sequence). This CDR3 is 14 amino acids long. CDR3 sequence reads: CASSLNGGNTEAFF. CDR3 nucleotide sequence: TGTGCCAGCAGTTTAAACGGAGGTAACACTGAAGCTTTCTTT.

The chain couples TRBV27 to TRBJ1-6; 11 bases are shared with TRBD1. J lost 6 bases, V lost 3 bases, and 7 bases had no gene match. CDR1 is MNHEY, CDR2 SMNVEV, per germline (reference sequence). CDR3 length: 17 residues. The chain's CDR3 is CASSLVPGTGGNSPLHF. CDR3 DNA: TGTGCCAGCAGTTTGGTACCTGGGACAGGGGGTAATTCACCCCTCCACTTT.

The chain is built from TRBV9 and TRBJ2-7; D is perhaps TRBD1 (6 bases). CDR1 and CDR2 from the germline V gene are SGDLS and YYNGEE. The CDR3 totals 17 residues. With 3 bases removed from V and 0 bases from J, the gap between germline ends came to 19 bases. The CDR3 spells CASSDSQGTTDSYEQYF. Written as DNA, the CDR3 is TGTGCCAGCAGCGATAGTCAGGGGACCACCGACTCCTACGAGCAGTACTTC.

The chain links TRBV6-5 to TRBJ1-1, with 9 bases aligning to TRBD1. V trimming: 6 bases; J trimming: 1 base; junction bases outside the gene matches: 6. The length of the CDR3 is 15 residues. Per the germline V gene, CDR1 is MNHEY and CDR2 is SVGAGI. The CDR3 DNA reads TGTGCCAGCAGCCACAGGGGGCGGTCGAACACTGAAGCTTTCTTT. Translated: CASSHRGRSNTEAFF.

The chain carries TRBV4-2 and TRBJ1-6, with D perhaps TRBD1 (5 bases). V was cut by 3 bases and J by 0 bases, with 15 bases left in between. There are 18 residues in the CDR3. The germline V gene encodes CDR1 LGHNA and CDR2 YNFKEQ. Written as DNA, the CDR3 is TGTGCCAGCAGCCAGGACCGGCGGGGGTTCTCCTATAATTCACCCCTCCACTTT. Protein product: CASSQDRRGFSYNSPLHF.

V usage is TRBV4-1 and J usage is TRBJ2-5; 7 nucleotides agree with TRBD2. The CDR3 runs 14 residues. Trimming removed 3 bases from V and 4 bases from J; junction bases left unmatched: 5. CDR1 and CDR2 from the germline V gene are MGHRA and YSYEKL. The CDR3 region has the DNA TGCGCCAGCAGCCACGGCGGGGGTAGAGAGACCCAGTACTTC. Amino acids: CASSHGGGRETQYF.

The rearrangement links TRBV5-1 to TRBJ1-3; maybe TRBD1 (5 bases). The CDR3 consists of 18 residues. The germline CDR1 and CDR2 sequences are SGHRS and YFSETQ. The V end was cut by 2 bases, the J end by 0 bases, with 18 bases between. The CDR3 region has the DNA TGCGCCAGCAGCTTCGCAGGGTCTGCCCCTTACTCTGGAAACACCATATATTTT. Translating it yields CASSFAGSAPYSGNTIYF.

CDR3: CASSFVGAGLYNEQFF. The CDR3 bases are TGTGCCAGCAGTTTCGTGGGAGCGGGGCTTTACAATGAGCAGTTCTTC. The rearrangement uses TRBV28 and TRBJ2-1; 7 bases align to TRBD2. The trim removed 3 bases at V and 4 bases at J, leaving 9 bases unmatched. Per the germline V gene, CDR1 is MDHEN and CDR2 is SYDVKM. The CDR3 length is 16 residues.

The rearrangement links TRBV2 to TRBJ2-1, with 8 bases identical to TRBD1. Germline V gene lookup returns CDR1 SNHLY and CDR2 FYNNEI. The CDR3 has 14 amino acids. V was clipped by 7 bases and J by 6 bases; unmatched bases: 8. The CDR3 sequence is CASITGGGRNEQFF. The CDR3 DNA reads TGTGCCAGCATTACAGGGGGAGGTCGCAATGAGCAGTTCTTC.

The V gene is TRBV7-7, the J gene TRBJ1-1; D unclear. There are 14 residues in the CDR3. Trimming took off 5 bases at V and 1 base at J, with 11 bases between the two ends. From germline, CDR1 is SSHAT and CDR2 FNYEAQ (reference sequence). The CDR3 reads CASSTRHPNTEAFF. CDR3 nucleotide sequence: TGTGCCAGCAGCACCCGACACCCGAACACTGAAGCTTTCTTT.

The CDR3 DNA sequence: TGCGCCAGCAGCTCAAAAGCTAAGGGACAGCCCTTAAATGGCTACACCTTC. Encoded protein: CASSSKAKGQPLNGYTF. The chain combines TRBV5-1 with TRBJ1-2; 7 bases line up with TRBD1. With 3 bases clipped from V and 6 bases from J, the junction kept 17 bases outside the gene matches. Per germline, CDR1 SGHRS and CDR2 YFSETQ. This CDR3 has 17 residues.

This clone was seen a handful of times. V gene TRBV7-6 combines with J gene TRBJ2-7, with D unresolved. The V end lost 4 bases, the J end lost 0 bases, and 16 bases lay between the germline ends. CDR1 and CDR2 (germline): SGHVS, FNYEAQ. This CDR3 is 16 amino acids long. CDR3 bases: TGTGCCAGCAGCTCCTCAAAAGAGAAGCCCTCCTACGAGCAGTACTTC. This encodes CASSSSKEKPSYEQYF.

CDR3 nucleotide sequence: TGTGCCAGCAGAGGGGACAGGACCTTCTTTGGCTACACCTTC. It codes for CASRGDRTFFGYTF. V and J are TRBV2 and TRBJ1-2; 8 bases are shared with TRBD1. The CDR3 consists of 14 residues. V shed 6 bases, J shed 7 bases, and the junction held 10 bases outside the gene matches. Germline V gene sequence: CDR1 SNHLY, CDR2 FYNNEI.

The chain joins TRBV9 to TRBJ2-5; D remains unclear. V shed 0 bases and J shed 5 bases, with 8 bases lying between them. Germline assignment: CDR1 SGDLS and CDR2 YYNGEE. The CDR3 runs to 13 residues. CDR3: CASSVDWSETQYF. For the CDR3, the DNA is TGTGCCAGCAGCGTAGATTGGAGCGAGACCCAGTACTTC.

The CDR3 loop reads CASSRSGLSYEQYF. The CDR3 bases are TGTGCCAGCAGCCGAAGCGGACTCTCCTACGAGCAGTACTTC. V gene TRBV5-6 combines with J gene TRBJ2-7; D might be TRBD2 (5 bases). V dropped 4 bases and J dropped 0 bases, with 11 bases sitting between them. Germline values: CDR1 SGHDT, CDR2 YYEEEE. This CDR3 spans 14 amino acids.

The CDR3 DNA reads TGTGCCAGCAGACGCCTCGGGACTCCTGGGTTCTTC. Residues: CASRRLGTPGFF. This chain uses TRBV6-6 with TRBJ2-1; D perhaps matches TRBD2 (6 bases). The V gene's germline CDR1 is MNHNY and CDR2 SVGAGI (reference sequence). V lost 6 bases and J 15 bases, leaving 18 bases between the germline ends. This CDR3 contains 12 residues.

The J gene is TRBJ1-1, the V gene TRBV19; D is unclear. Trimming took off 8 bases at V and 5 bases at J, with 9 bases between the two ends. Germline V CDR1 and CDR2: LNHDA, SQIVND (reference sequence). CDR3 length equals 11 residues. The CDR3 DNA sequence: TGTGCCAGTGAGGGTTGGACTGAAGCTTTCTTT. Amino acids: CASEGWTEAFF.

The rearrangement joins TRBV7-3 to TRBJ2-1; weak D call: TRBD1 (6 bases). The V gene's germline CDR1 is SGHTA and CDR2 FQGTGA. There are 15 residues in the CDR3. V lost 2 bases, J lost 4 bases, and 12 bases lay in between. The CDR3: CASSLYPGDYNEQFF. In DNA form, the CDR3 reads TGTGCCAGCAGCTTATACCCAGGGGATTACAATGAGCAGTTCTTC. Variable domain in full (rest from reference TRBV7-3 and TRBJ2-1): GAGVSQTPSNKVTEKGKYVELRCDPISGHTALYWYRQSLGQGPEFLIYFQGTGAADDSGLPNDRFFAVRPEGSVSTLKIQRTERGDSAVYLCASSLYPGDYNEQFFGPGTRLTVL.

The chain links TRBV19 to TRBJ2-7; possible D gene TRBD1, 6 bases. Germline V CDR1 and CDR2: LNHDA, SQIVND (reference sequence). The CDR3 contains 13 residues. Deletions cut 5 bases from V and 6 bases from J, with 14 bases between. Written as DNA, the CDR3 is TGTGCCAGTAGTGGGACAATATTCGGCGAGCAGTACTTC. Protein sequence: CASSGTIFGEQYF.

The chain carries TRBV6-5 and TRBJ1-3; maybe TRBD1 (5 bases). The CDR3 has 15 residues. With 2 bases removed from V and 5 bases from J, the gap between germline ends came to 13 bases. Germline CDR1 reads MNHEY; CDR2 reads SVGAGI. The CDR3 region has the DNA TGTGCCAGCAGTTACGGACATGGAACAAGAAACACCATATATTTT. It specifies CASSYGHGTRNTIYF.

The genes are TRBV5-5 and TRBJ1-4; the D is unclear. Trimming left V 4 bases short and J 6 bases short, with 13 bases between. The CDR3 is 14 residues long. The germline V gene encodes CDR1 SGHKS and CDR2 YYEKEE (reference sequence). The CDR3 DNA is TGTGCCAGCAGCCAGAGAGGTTCGGATGAAAAACTGTTTTTT. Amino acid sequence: CASSQRGSDEKLFF.